The clone carrying this TCR beta chain was counted between two and nine times. This specimen comes from a study of T cells after yellow fever vaccination. Whole-study context: SMART-Seq v4 Ultra Low Input handled preparation of low-cell-number fractions.

Template switching by 5'RACE produced TCR cDNA, adding a universal primer site and UMIs. TCRdb fed the 5' RACE reads into MiXCR, producing one record per CDR3 protein. The repertoire has 120,000 or so distinct CDR3 sequences, about 15% of them found once; the top ten carry roughly 44%. Looked up from germline, CDR1 is SGHAT and CDR2 is FQNNGV. The length of the CDR3 is 15 residues. The V segment lost 1 base and the J segment 7 bases; nucleotides outside the gene matches: 7. The origin of this receptor is a man between 18 and 35 years old who received the YFV17D yellow fever vaccine. Here the sequenced sample was CD8+ T cells sorted from PBMCs, taken 5 days after the yellow fever booster vaccination. The V and J genes are TRBV11-2 and TRBJ2-1; TRBD2 aligns across 7 bases. Here the CDR3 reads CASSLVAGPKNEQFF. CDR3 in DNA: TGTGCCAGCAGCTTAGTAGCGGGCCCTAAGAATGAGCAGTTCTTC. The whole variable domain, filled in from reference TRBV11-2 and TRBJ2-1, reads EAGVAQSPRYKIIEKRQSVAFWCNPISGHATLYWYQQILGQGPKLLIQFQNNGVVDDSQLPKDRFSAERLKGVDSTLKIQPAKLEDSAVYLCASSLVAGPKNEQFFGPGTRLTVL.